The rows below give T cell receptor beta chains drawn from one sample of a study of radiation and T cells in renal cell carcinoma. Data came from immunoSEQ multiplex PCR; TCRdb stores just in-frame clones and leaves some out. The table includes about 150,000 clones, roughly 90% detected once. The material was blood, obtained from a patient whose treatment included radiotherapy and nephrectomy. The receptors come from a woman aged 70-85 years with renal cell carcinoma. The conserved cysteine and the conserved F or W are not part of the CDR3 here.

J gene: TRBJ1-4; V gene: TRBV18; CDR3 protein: ASSQVFATNEKLF
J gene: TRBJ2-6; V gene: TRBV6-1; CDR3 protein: ASRSAGQANVLT
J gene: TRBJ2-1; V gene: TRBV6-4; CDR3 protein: ASRAQGASSYNEQF
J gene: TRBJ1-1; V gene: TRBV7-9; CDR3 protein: ASSVTGGNTEAF
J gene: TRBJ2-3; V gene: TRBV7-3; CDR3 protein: ASSLEPSTDTQY
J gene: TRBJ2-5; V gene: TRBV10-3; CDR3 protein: AISESWTGGVETQY
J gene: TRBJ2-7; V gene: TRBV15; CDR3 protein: ATSRDRGTGSYEQY
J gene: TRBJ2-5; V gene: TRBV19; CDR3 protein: ASSIVGRGQETQY
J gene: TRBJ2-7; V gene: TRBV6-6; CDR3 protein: ASSPLAGPSYEQY
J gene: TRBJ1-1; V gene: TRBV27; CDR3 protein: ATRAYGVGTEAF
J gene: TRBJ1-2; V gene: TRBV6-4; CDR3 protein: ASSDPSKGARGYT
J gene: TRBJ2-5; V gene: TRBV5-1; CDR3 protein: ASRAPGPIFEETQY
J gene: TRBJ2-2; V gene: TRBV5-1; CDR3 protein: ASSTTGQNTGELF
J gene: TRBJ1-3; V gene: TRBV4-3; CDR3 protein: ASSQEGFFSGNTIY
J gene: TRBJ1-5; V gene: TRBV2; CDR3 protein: ASRATGGGSNQPQH
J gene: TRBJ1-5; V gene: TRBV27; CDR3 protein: ASASGVHQPQH
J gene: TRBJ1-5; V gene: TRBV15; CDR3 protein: ATSRVVGAESNQPQH
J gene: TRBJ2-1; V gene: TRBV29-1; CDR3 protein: SVVAREEGQF
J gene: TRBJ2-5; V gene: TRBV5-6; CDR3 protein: ASSSTGTIETQY
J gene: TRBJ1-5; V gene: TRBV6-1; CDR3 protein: ASSDSLRKPQH
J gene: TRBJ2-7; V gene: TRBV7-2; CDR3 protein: ASSLVGTGYNEQY
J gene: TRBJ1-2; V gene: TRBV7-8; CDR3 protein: ASSADRPYGYT
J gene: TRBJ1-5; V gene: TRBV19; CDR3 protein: ASSEGGTYQPQH
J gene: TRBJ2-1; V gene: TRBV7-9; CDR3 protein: ASSLEGSRGLPYNEQF
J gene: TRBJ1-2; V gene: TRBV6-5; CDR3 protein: ASSYRQGSGTYGYT
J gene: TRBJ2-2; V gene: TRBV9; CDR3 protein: ASSVGRVTGELF
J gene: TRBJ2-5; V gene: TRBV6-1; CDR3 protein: ASSEKGQDQETQY
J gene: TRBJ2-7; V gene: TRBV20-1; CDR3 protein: SAASIDEQY
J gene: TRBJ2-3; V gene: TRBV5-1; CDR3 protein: ASSTGLLTDTQY
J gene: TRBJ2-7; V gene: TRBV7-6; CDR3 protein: ASSLGRNPYEQY
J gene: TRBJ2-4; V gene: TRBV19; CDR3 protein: ATRDYTKNIQY
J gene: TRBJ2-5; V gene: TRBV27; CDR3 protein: ASSPILAGGPETQY